A single sample gave rise to the 11 T cell receptor beta chains below, sequenced in a study of T-cell memory formation after mild COVID-19. TCRdb independently ran MiXCR on the 5' RACE reads; one entry per CDR3 protein. This sample has around 440,000 distinct CDR3 sequences, with 15% to 20% found just once. What was sequenced was PBMCs or a T cell subset sorted from them (not recorded which). The receptors derive from an adult woman who had mild COVID-19 (a few samples of this study predate the infection). Cell type and time point are not known.

The V call is TRBV7-2, the J call TRBJ1-2; 9 bases agree with TRBD1. The CDR3 spans 15 residues. CDR1 SGHTA and CDR2 FQGNSA come from the germline V gene. V lost 5 bases to trimming and J lost 5 bases; unmatched junction nucleotides: 9. This CDR3 reads CASSLPGQGGYGYTF. In DNA, the CDR3 is TGTGCCAGCAGCCTTCCGGGACAGGGAGGGTATGGCTACACCTTC.

This clonotype was detected a few times. The CDR3 spells CASSIFHRGNYGYTF. CDR3 in DNA: TGTGCCAGTAGTATCTTCCACAGAGGGAACTATGGCTACACCTTC. The chain links TRBV19 to TRBJ1-2; D not certain. The germline gives CDR1 LNHDA, CDR2 SQIVND (reference sequence). The CDR3 is made up of 15 amino acids. With 3 bases removed from V and 2 bases from J, the gap between germline ends came to 13 bases.

This clonotype was counted many times. The gene calls are TRBV7-6 and TRBJ2-2, with D perhaps matching TRBD1 or TRBD2 (5 bases each). The length of the CDR3 is 19 residues. CDR1 SGHVS and CDR2 FNYEAQ come from the germline V gene. The germline V and J ends were trimmed by 3 bases and 5 bases, with 25 bases remaining between them. The CDR3: CASSLLPGTSRGRTGELFF. The CDR3 DNA reads TGTGCCAGCAGCTTGTTGCCCGGGACGTCGAGGGGCCGGACCGGGGAGCTGTTTTTT.

J is TRBJ2-1 and V is TRBV10-2, with D perhaps TRBD1 or TRBD2 (5 bases each). Germline V gene sequence: CDR1 WSHSY, CDR2 SAAADI. The CDR3 is 14 amino acids. V shed 6 bases and J shed 0 bases, with 9 bases lying between them. The CDR3 DNA reads as TGCGCCAGCAGACGGGACGTCTCCTACAATGAGCAGTTCTTC. Translated, it gives CASRRDVSYNEQFF.

The rearrangement links TRBV9 to TRBJ2-5; maybe TRBD2 (6 bases). The CDR3 extends over 15 amino acids. Trimming shortened V by 3 bases and J by 2 bases, and 14 bases separated the two germline ends. Germline CDR1 SGDLS, CDR2 YYNGEE. The CDR3 DNA reads TGTGCCAGCAGCGGCGGCGGGGTCGTACAAGAGACCCAGTACTTC. It is translated as CASSGGGVVQETQYF.

The CDR3 coding sequence is TGTGCCAGCAGTCAGGGCTATAACACTGAAGCTTTCTTT. Residues: CASSQGYNTEAFF. The chain has TRBV7-7 and TRBJ1-1, with D perhaps TRBD1 (5 bases). Trimming cost V 6 bases and J 2 bases, with 10 bases left between them. This CDR3 contains 13 residues. Germline V CDR1 and CDR2: SSHAT, FNYEAQ (reference sequence).

This clonotype was recorded a few times. The genes are TRBV9 and TRBJ2-1; 8 bases agree with TRBD2. CDR3 length equals 15 residues. Germline CDR1 reads SGDLS; CDR2 reads YYNGEE. The V and J ends lost 2 bases and 7 bases, in that order; junction bases with no gene match: 8. The CDR3 DNA is TGTGCCAGCAGCGTCGTACGGGAGGGCTATAATGAGCAGTTCTTC. This translates into CASSVVREGYNEQFF.

This chain joins TRBV12-3 or TRBV12-4 and TRBJ2-1; 10 positions agree with TRBD1. The ends lost 5 bases at V and 0 bases at J; junction bases unmatched: 10. The CDR3 runs to 18 residues. The CDR3 coding sequence is TGTGCCAGCAGTCGATTGACAGGGGGCCTAAGCTCCTACAATGAGCAGTTCTTC. Protein product: CASSRLTGGLSSYNEQFF.

This chain connects TRBV30 to TRBJ2-7; 9 nucleotides line up with TRBD1. Germline CDR1 GTSNPN, CDR2 SVGIG (reference sequence). CDR3 length: 13 residues. V was clipped by 5 bases and J by 3 bases; unmatched bases: 5. CDR3 in amino acids: CAWAPGQGYEQYF. The CDR3 coding sequence is TGTGCCTGGGCCCCGGGACAGGGCTACGAGCAGTACTTC.

CDR3 in DNA: TGTGCCTTCTCCGGGACTCGGGGCGGGGAGCTGTTTTTT. This translates into CAFSGTRGGELFF. This chain uses TRBV7-8 with TRBJ2-2; D perhaps matches TRBD2 (6 bases). Germline CDR1 SGHVS, CDR2 FQNEAQ. CDR3 length equals 13 residues. The V and J ends lost 11 bases and 7 bases respectively, with 17 bases between them.

This clonotype was seen a handful of times. The V and J genes are TRBV6-5 and TRBJ2-7, with a possible D match to TRBD2 (5 bases). The CDR3 spans 13 residues. Between the trimmed V and J ends, which lost 10 bases and 0 bases, there was a span of 13 bases. CDR1 is MNHEY, CDR2 SVGAGI, per germline. The DNA of the CDR3 is TGTGCCACCCGCCGGACTTCCTCCTACGAGCAGTACTTC. Its protein is CATRRTSSYEQYF.